This T cell receptor beta chain comes out of a study of blood T cell repertoires in COVID-19. On the study more broadly: Sites across the United States, Italy and Spain contributed samples from acute and convalescent COVID-19. PBMCs, B-cell-depleted T cells, or T cells provided the cDNA or gDNA that made up the material.

As handled by the study authors: Nucleated cell counts were estimated from reference gene primer amplification. Generated by immunoSEQ multiplex PCR, the TCRdb table keeps only in-frame clones and is missing some. For V, J and clone size, that table is used; D and trimming come from the DNA. The sample includes roughly 100,000 clones, 81% of them seen just once. The CDR3 is 16 amino acids. CDR1 MGHRA and CDR2 YSYEKL come from the germline V gene. J lost 4 bases, V lost 4 bases, and 9 bases had no gene match. This sequence originates from a woman in her 70s with acute or convalescent COVID-19. The chain carries TRBV4-1 and TRBJ1-4; 7 positions match TRBD1. The specimen sequenced was peripheral blood. The CDR3 here is CASSPRDSYRNEKLFF. The CDR3 DNA follows: TGCGCCAGCAGCCCCCGGGACAGCTACCGTAATGAAAAACTGTTTTTT.